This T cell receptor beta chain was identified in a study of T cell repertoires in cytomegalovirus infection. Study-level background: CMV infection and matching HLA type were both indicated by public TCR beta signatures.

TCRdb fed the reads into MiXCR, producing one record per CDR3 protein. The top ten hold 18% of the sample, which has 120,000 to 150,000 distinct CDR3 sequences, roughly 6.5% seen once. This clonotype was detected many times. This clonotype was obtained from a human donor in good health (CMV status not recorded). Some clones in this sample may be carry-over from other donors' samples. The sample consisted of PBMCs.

The CDR3 region has the DNA TGTGCCAGCAGCTTAGCCCTCGGACAGTACGAGCAGTACTTC. As protein: CASSLALGQYEQYF. The chain links TRBV7-2 to TRBJ2-7; D perhaps matches TRBD1 (6 bases). V dropped 0 bases and J dropped 4 bases, with 10 bases sitting between them. The CDR3 runs 14 residues. In germline, CDR1 is SGHTA, CDR2 FQGNSA.